This T cell receptor (beta chain) emerged from a study of T cell repertoires in cytomegalovirus infection. This clonotype came up many times. TCRdb re-analysed the reads in MiXCR, keeping a single row per CDR3 protein. The table lists a few hundred thousand distinct CDR3 sequences, 15% to 20% of them singletons. The clonotype was recovered from a human donor in good health (CMV status not recorded). Some clones in this sample may be carry-over from other donors' samples. Material: PBMCs.

CDR3 DNA sequence: TGTGCCAGCAGCCCCCCACATGACAATGAGCAGTTCTTC. It translates to CASSPPHDNEQFF. V and J are TRBV7-9 and TRBJ2-1; no clear D gene. Germline CDR1 is SEHNR and CDR2 is FQNEAQ (reference sequence). The V and J ends lost 5 bases and 5 bases respectively, with 10 bases between them. This CDR3 has 13 amino acids.